Each of the 17 T cell receptor beta chains below was sequenced from the same sample in a study of cytomegalovirus exposure and HLA in healthy donors. Libraries were prepared by immunoSEQ multiplex PCR; TCRdb keeps only in-frame clonotypes and omits some of them. This table has under 300,000 clones, just over 85% appearing once. The source material was PBMCs. These receptors came from a woman aged 18-30 years in good health and CMV-seronegative.

The chain couples TRBV4-3 to TRBJ1-5; TRBD1 might be the D (5 bases). Germline values: CDR1 LGHNA, CDR2 YSLEER. The CDR3 contains 14 residues. V gave up 0 bases and J gave up 5 bases, with 8 bases separating them. This CDR3 is CASSQDRGDQPQHF. As DNA, the CDR3 is TGCGCCAGCAGCCAAGATCGGGGGGATCAGCCCCAGCATTTT.

This sequence joins TRBV7-9 and TRBJ1-3; weak D call: TRBD1 (6 bases). CDR1 and CDR2 from the germline V gene are SEHNR and FQNEAQ (reference sequence). V lost 4 bases and J 3 bases, leaving 19 bases between the germline ends. The CDR3 length is 17 residues. The CDR3 nucleotides read TGTGCCAGCAGCTACTCATCTCCAGGGGCTAGTGGAAACACCATATATTTT. Protein: CASSYSSPGASGNTIYF.

The chain is built from TRBV7-9 and TRBJ2-7, with TRBD1 matching over 7 bases. The CDR3 is made up of 13 amino acids. Per the germline V gene, CDR1 is SEHNR and CDR2 is FQNEAQ (reference sequence). With V trimmed by 5 bases and J by 6 bases, 7 bases remained unmatched. The CDR3 sequence: CASSRRTGLEQYF. The CDR3 DNA reads TGTGCCAGCAGCCGAAGGACAGGTCTCGAGCAGTACTTC.

The chain has TRBV5-1 and TRBJ2-7, with 11 bases that match TRBD2. The germline V gene has CDR1 SGHRS and CDR2 YFSETQ. The CDR3 length is 15 residues. The V segment lost 5 bases and the J segment 2 bases; nucleotides outside the gene matches: 6. The CDR3: CASRPGTSGTYEQYF. In nucleotides, the CDR3 is TGCGCCAGCAGGCCCGGGACTAGCGGAACCTACGAGCAGTACTTC.

The J gene is TRBJ1-1, the V gene TRBV25-1; D is unresolved. Germline values: CDR1 MGHDK, CDR2 SYGVNS. V lost 6 bases, J lost 10 bases, and 12 bases lay in between. The CDR3 consists of 11 residues. CDR3 in amino acids: CASRDWAGAFF. The CDR3 DNA sequence: TGTGCCAGCAGGGACTGGGCTGGAGCTTTCTTT.

The gene calls are TRBV30 and TRBJ1-2; no clear D gene. Looked up from germline, CDR1 is GTSNPN and CDR2 is SVGIG (reference sequence). V was shortened by 2 bases and J by 2 bases, with 12 bases between the two germline ends. There are 14 residues in the CDR3. The CDR3: CAWSSLIRNYGYTF. For the CDR3, the DNA is TGTGCCTGGAGTTCCCTCATCAGAAACTATGGCTACACCTTC.

V gene TRBV6-6 combines with J gene TRBJ2-7; 7 nucleotides agree with TRBD2. This CDR3 comprises 13 residues. V dropped 6 bases and J dropped 0; count of bases not matched to a gene: 2. Germline V lookup: CDR1 MNHNY, CDR2 SVGAGI (reference sequence). Written as DNA, the CDR3 is TGTGCCAGCAGCAGGGACTACTCCTACGAGCAGTACTTC. Protein sequence: CASSRDYSYEQYF.

This chain uses TRBV6-4 with TRBJ1-2, with D maybe TRBD1 (6 bases). There are 13 residues in the CDR3. Germline assignment: CDR1 MRHNA and CDR2 SNTAGT. The V end lost 6 bases, the J end lost 2 bases, and 10 bases lay between the germline ends. The DNA of the CDR3 is TGTGCCAGCAGCCAAACAGGGAACTATGGCTACACCTTC. This translates into CASSQTGNYGYTF.

This clone was seen more than once but under ten times. The chain recombines TRBV5-1 with TRBJ2-3; D is ambiguous. This CDR3 is built from 17 residues. Germline CDR1 SGHRS, CDR2 YFSETQ. Trimming stripped 0 bases from V and 0 bases from J, with 14 bases between. The CDR3, as DNA: TGCGCCAGCAGCTTGGCCCGAGCCGTAACTAGCACAGATACGCAGTATTTT. As protein: CASSLARAVTSTDTQYF.

The chain uses TRBV6-6 and TRBJ1-5; D possibly corresponds to TRBD1 (5 bases). Germline CDR1 reads MNHNY; CDR2 reads SVGAGI (reference sequence). V was cut by 5 bases and J by 0 bases, with 11 bases left in between. This CDR3 has 15 amino acids. CDR3 sequence (DNA): TGTGCCAGCAGTCCCAGGAGGGGTAGCAATCAGCCCCAGCATTTT. Translation gives CASSPRRGSNQPQHF.

This chain joins TRBV5-1 and TRBJ2-6; D gene uncertain. This CDR3 is 15 amino acids long. Trimming removed 5 bases at V and 0 bases at J, with 9 bases between. Germline lookup yields CDR1 SGHRS and CDR2 YFSETQ. The CDR3 here is CASRGDDSGANVLTF. The CDR3 DNA is TGCGCCAGCAGAGGAGACGACTCTGGGGCCAACGTCCTGACTTTC.

The chain combines TRBV28 with TRBJ1-1, with TRBD1 as a possible D gene (6 bases). Germline CDR1 is MDHEN and CDR2 is SYDVKM. V lost 3 bases and J lost 3, with 14 bases in between. This CDR3 has 15 amino acids. CDR3 nucleotide sequence: TGTGCCAGCAGTTTCTGGGGGGGCGTTGACACTGAAGCTTTCTTT. This translates into CASSFWGGVDTEAFF.

The chain carries TRBV4-1 and TRBJ2-5; 7 nucleotides agree with TRBD1. Germline loops: CDR1 MGHRA, CDR2 YSYEKL. Trimming at V came to 0 bases and at J to 2 bases, leaving 9 bases not matched to a gene. The CDR3 runs 17 residues. CDR3 loop: CASSQDKGTEIQETQYF. The CDR3 bases are TGCGCCAGCAGCCAAGATAAGGGGACAGAGATTCAAGAGACCCAGTACTTC.

This chain uses TRBV5-1 with TRBJ2-5, with D possibly matching TRBD2 (6 bases). Germline CDR1 is SGHRS and CDR2 is YFSETQ. The V end lost 4 bases, the J end lost 1 base, and 14 bases lay between the germline ends. The CDR3 has 15 amino acids. CDR3 nucleotides: TGCGCCAGCAGCACCGGAGGGCTCGTCCAAGAGACCCAGTACTTC. Residues: CASSTGGLVQETQYF.

The chain carries TRBV6-5 and TRBJ2-1, with TRBD2 matching 8 bases. The length of the CDR3 is 16 residues. With V trimmed by 0 bases and J by 7 bases, 8 bases remained unmatched. Germline V gene lookup returns CDR1 MNHEY and CDR2 SVGAGI. The CDR3 nucleotides are TGTGCCAGCAGTTACTCACCGGGGGGGCCGGGAAATGAGCAGTTCTTC. Translating gives CASSYSPGGPGNEQFF.

In this sample, this clone turned up a few times. The chain carries TRBV6-5 and TRBJ1-5; 9 nucleotides align to TRBD1. The CDR3 loop spans 14 amino acids. The V gene's germline CDR1 is MNHEY and CDR2 SVGAGI. Germline trimming cut 5 bases from V and 4 bases from J; bases unmatched to any gene: 3. In DNA form, the CDR3 reads TGTGCCAGCAGTACGGACAGGGGTAATCAGCCCCAGCATTTT. Translating it yields CASSTDRGNQPQHF.

The rearrangement joins TRBV7-9 to TRBJ2-5, with 7 bases that match TRBD1. Germline V gene data show CDR1 as SEHNR and CDR2 as FQNEAQ (reference sequence). The junction had 3 bases not matched to a gene; V was cut back by 4 bases and J by 4 bases. CDR3 size: 13 residues. Written as DNA, the CDR3 is TGTGCCAGCAGCTCATCAGGGGGAGAGACCCAGTACTTC. Protein sequence: CASSSSGGETQYF. The whole variable domain, remainder taken from reference TRBV7-9 and TRBJ2-5, is DTGVSQNPRHKITKRGQNVTFRCDPISEHNRLYWYRQTLGQGPEFLTYFQNEAQLEKSRLLSDRFSAERPKGSFSTLEIQRTEQGDSAMYLCASSSSGGETQYFGPGTRLLVL.